These 32 T cell receptor beta chains were all obtained from the same sample, sequenced in a study of blood T cell repertoires in COVID-19. Measured with immunoSEQ multiplex PCR; TCRdb has only the in-frame clones, and not every one. The table lists fewer than 350,000 clones, 81% of them singletons. Sequencing was carried out using peripheral blood. The receptors originated from a woman aged 55-69 years with active or convalescent COVID-19.

The chain employs TRBV27 and TRBJ1-4, with 7 bases lining up with TRBD1. V lost 6 bases, J lost 8 bases, and 6 bases stayed unmatched. The germline CDR1 and CDR2 sequences are MNHEY and SMNVEV (reference sequence). This CDR3 comprises 13 residues. In DNA, the CDR3 is TGTGCCAGCAGCCGGACAGGTGGCGAAAAACTGTTTTTT. Translating it yields CASSRTGGEKLFF.

This chain uses TRBV3-1 (or the pseudogene TRBV3-2) with TRBJ2-2; 9 bases are a match to TRBD1. This CDR3 has 15 residues. J gave up 6 bases and V 4 bases, and 6 bases lay outside the gene matches. Germline V gene sequence: CDR1 LGHDT, CDR2 YNNKEL (reference sequence). The CDR3 DNA sequence: TGTGCCAGCAGCCTAGACCGGGACAGGGCCGGGGAGCTGTTTTTT. Protein product: CASSLDRDRAGELFF.

The chain carries TRBV7-3 and TRBJ2-2; TRBD1 agrees at 10 bases. V lost 6 bases and J lost 5; bases outside the gene matches: 6. This CDR3 is 15 amino acids long. Germline CDR1 is SGHTA and CDR2 is FQGTGA. The CDR3 sequence is CASSSGQGGTGELFF. As DNA, the CDR3 is TGTGCCAGCAGTTCCGGACAGGGGGGTACCGGGGAGCTGTTTTTT.

V is TRBV2 and J is TRBJ2-3; tentatively, D is TRBD2 (5 bases). This CDR3 has 15 amino acids. Germline V gives CDR1 SNHLY, CDR2 FYNNEI. Trimming removed 5 bases from V and 2 bases from J, with 14 bases in between. CDR3: CASSRRESLTDTQYF. CDR3 nucleotides: TGTGCCAGCAGTCGACGGGAATCCCTCACAGATACGCAGTATTTT.

This rearrangement joins TRBV29-1 to TRBJ1-5; no clear D gene. The length of the CDR3 is 14 residues. Germline CDR1 and CDR2: SQVTM and ANQGSEA. Trimming left V 4 bases short and J 4 bases short, with 14 bases between. CDR3 coding DNA: TGCAGCGTTGGAGACTCGGGGTGGAATCAGCCCCAGCATTTT. It codes for CSVGDSGWNQPQHF.

The CDR3 reads CASTMNTEAFF. CDR3 DNA: TGTGCCAGTACCATGAACACTGAAGCTTTCTTT. The chain is built from TRBV19 and TRBJ1-1; D gene unclear. Germline lookup yields CDR1 LNHDA and CDR2 SQIVND (reference sequence). V lost 7 bases to trimming and J lost 0 bases, with 3 bases between them. CDR3 size: 11 residues.

The J gene is TRBJ1-2, the V gene TRBV12-2. TRBV12-2 is marked as a pseudogene. The CDR3 loop spans 19 amino acids. CDR3 loop: CASRLKWVLAGGQVYGYTF. In nucleotides, the CDR3 is TGTGCAAGTCGCTTAAAGTGGGTCCTTGCGGGGGGGCAAGTCTATGGCTACACCTTC.

The chain uses TRBV4-2 and TRBJ1-2; no clear D gene. With 4 bases removed from V and 5 bases from J, the gap between germline ends came to 14 bases. This CDR3 spans 14 amino acids. CDR1 is LGHNA, CDR2 YNFKEQ, per germline. CDR3 protein: CASSPRRSLYGYTF. CDR3 DNA sequence: TGTGCCAGCAGCCCCAGGAGGTCCCTTTATGGCTACACCTTC.

V and J are TRBV9 and TRBJ1-3; D is perhaps TRBD1 (5 bases). The CDR3 totals 11 residues. The germline gives CDR1 SGDLS, CDR2 YYNGEE. Trimming took 5 bases from V and 8 from J, leaving 8 bases between them. CDR3 nucleotide sequence: TGTGCCAGCAGGGGCAGGGACACCATATATTTT. Translating it yields CASRGRDTIYF.

The chain couples TRBV5-1 to TRBJ1-6; a possible D gene is TRBD1 (6 bases). Germline V CDR1 and CDR2: SGHRS, YFSETQ. V was cut by 4 bases and J by 8 bases, with 19 bases left in between. This CDR3 is built from 16 residues. CDR3 protein: CASSANSGAADSPLHF. The CDR3 DNA reads as TGCGCCAGCAGCGCGAACTCAGGGGCGGCTGATTCACCCCTCCACTTT.

The chain employs TRBV7-9 and TRBJ1-2; TRBD1 might be the D (6 bases). The germline V gene has CDR1 SEHNR and CDR2 FQNEAQ (reference sequence). CDR3 length: 13 amino acids. V was pared by 2 bases and J by 4 bases, with 8 bases between. Here the CDR3 reads CASSLRGAYGYTF. The CDR3 DNA sequence: TGTGCCAGCAGCTTACGGGGGGCCTATGGCTACACCTTC.

This chain connects TRBV27 to TRBJ2-6; 8 bases are a match to TRBD1. Germline CDR1 is MNHEY and CDR2 is SMNVEV (reference sequence). The CDR3 totals 17 residues. V dropped 5 bases and J dropped 2; count of bases not matched to a gene: 8. This chain's CDR3 is CASSPKDRVPGANVLTF. CDR3 nucleotides: TGTGCCAGCAGTCCCAAGGACAGGGTGCCTGGGGCCAACGTCCTGACTTTC. The variable domain in full, with the rest retrieved from reference TRBV27 and TRBJ2-6, is EAQVTQNPRYLITVTGKKLTVTCSQNMNHEYMSWYRQDPGLGLRQIYYSMNVEVTDKGDVPEGYKVSRKEKRNFPLILESPSPNQTSLYFCASSPKDRVPGANVLTFGAGSRLTVL.

This clone has only a few counts. This chain joins TRBV19 and TRBJ1-3; D unclear. Deletions cut 3 bases from V and 0 bases from J, with 12 bases between. CDR3 length equals 16 residues. CDR1 and CDR2 (germline): LNHDA, SQIVND (reference sequence). DNA for the CDR3: TGTGCCAGTAGTATCACACAGCCGAGCTCTGGAAACACCATATATTTT. Residues: CASSITQPSSGNTIYF.

The chain uses TRBV2 and TRBJ2-7; D call uncertain. V was pared by 6 bases and J by 0 bases, with 3 bases between. CDR1 and CDR2 (germline): SNHLY, FYNNEI. This CDR3 has 11 amino acids. The CDR3 nucleotides are TGTGCCAGCAGGAGCTCCTACGAGCAGTACTTC. Translation gives CASRSSYEQYF.

The chain is built from TRBV6-4 and TRBJ1-4, with 7 bases lining up with TRBD1. Germline assignment: CDR1 MRHNA and CDR2 SNTAGT. Trimming took 2 bases from V and 0 from J; bases not matched to a gene: 6. The CDR3 is 17 amino acids. CDR3 loop: CASSDRGQPSTNEKLFF. CDR3 coding DNA: TGTGCCAGCAGTGACAGGGGGCAGCCCTCAACTAATGAAAAACTGTTTTTT.

This rearrangement joins TRBV6-5 to TRBJ2-4; the match to TRBD2 covers 15 bases. The CDR3 is 14 amino acids. Per germline, CDR1 MNHEY and CDR2 SVGAGI. V was pared by 8 bases and J by 9 bases, with 5 bases of the junction left unmatched. This chain's CDR3 is CASGLAGGQGIQYF. The CDR3 DNA follows: TGTGCCAGCGGACTAGCGGGGGGGCAGGGCATTCAGTACTTC.

The chain carries TRBV6-5 and TRBJ1-2; 9 bases match TRBD1. CDR1 MNHEY and CDR2 SVGAGI come from the germline V gene. Losses at the gene ends were 4 bases for V and 8 bases for J; bases not matched to a gene: 5. CDR3 size: 13 residues. The CDR3 is CASSLQGARGYTF. CDR3 bases: TGTGCCAGCAGTTTACAGGGGGCGCGCGGCTACACCTTC.

The J gene is TRBJ1-4, the V gene TRBV7-2; 7 bases are shared with TRBD1. The CDR3 has 15 residues. Germline V gene sequence: CDR1 SGHTA, CDR2 FQGNSA. The V and J ends lost 5 bases and 5 bases, in that order; junction bases with no gene match: 8. The DNA for the CDR3 is TGTGCCAGCAGCCCGACAGGGAGCAAAAATGAAAAACTGTTTTTT. It is translated as CASSPTGSKNEKLFF.

The CDR3 DNA is TGTGCCAGCAGCCTTGCGCAGGGATCGGGCACTGAAGCTTTCTTT. This sequence encodes CASSLAQGSGTEAFF. This chain links TRBV6-5 with TRBJ1-1; maybe TRBD1 (5 bases). V gave up 6 bases and J gave up 4 bases, with 18 bases separating them. Germline V lookup: CDR1 MNHEY, CDR2 SVGAGI. This CDR3 has 15 amino acids.

This chain joins TRBV2 and TRBJ1-5; tentative D call: TRBD1 (6 bases). Germline V gene sequence: CDR1 SNHLY, CDR2 FYNNEI. Trimming took 6 bases from V and 0 from J, leaving 15 bases between them. The CDR3 is made up of 16 amino acids. CDR3 bases: TGTGCCAGCAGCCCCAGGGGCCATTATAGCAATCAGCCCCAGCATTTT. Its translation is CASSPRGHYSNQPQHF. Full variable domain (outside the CDR3, taken from reference TRBV2 and TRBJ1-5): EPEVTQTPSHQVTQMGQEVILRCVPISNHLYFYWYRQILGQKVEFLVSFYNNEISEKSEIFDDQFSVERPDGSNFTLKIRSTKLEDSAMYFCASSPRGHYSNQPQHFGDGTRLSIL.

This clone was seen only a few times. The chain links TRBV9 to TRBJ2-7, with 11 bases matching TRBD1. J lost 2 bases, V lost 3 bases, and 4 bases had no gene match. The germline CDR1 and CDR2 sequences are SGDLS and YYNGEE. The CDR3 covers 15 residues. The CDR3 loop reads CASSAGQGATYEQYF. In nucleotides, the CDR3 is TGTGCCAGCAGCGCCGGACAGGGGGCCACCTACGAGCAGTACTTC.

The gene calls are TRBV5-6 and TRBJ1-2; D is possibly TRBD1 (5 bases). CDR1 is SGHDT, CDR2 YYEEEE, per germline. The CDR3 runs 14 residues. Trimming took off 3 bases at V and 2 bases at J, with 11 bases between the two ends. CDR3 DNA: TGTGCCAGCAGCTGGACGGACATGAACTATGGCTACACCTTC. Its protein product is CASSWTDMNYGYTF.

This clone was seen only a few times. The chain recombines TRBV24-1 with TRBJ1-2, with 8 positions matching TRBD1. The CDR3 sequence is 13 residues long. The germline CDR1 and CDR2 sequences are KGHDR and SFDVKD. The junction had 4 bases not matched to a gene; V was cut back by 3 bases and J by 8 bases. CDR3 nucleotide sequence: TGTGCCACCAGTGATCAGCAGGGGGCAGGCTACACCTTC. Encoded protein: CATSDQQGAGYTF.

The chain recombines TRBV7-2 with TRBJ1-1, with 9 bases matching TRBD1. The CDR3 consists of 16 residues. J gave up 7 bases and V 5 bases, and 14 bases lay outside the gene matches. Germline CDR1 and CDR2: SGHTA and FQGNSA. In DNA, the CDR3 is TGTGCCAGCAGCCCGGAGTGGGGACAGGGACCTTTTGAAGCTTTCTTT. Protein sequence: CASSPEWGQGPFEAFF.

The gene calls are TRBV11-2 and TRBJ1-2; a possible D gene is TRBD1 (5 bases). The CDR3 runs 15 residues. V was pared by 7 bases and J by 3 bases, with 18 bases between. Germline V gene data show CDR1 as SGHAT and CDR2 as FQNNGV. CDR3 nucleotide sequence: TGTGCCAGCAACCCGATTAGGGGATACTACTATGGCTACACCTTC. Translated, it gives CASNPIRGYYYGYTF.

The V call is TRBV10-3, the J call TRBJ1-4; D remains unclear. The V and J ends lost 2 bases and 5 bases respectively, with 6 bases between them. The CDR3 spans 13 residues. Germline V gives CDR1 ENHRY, CDR2 SYGVKD. CDR3 bases: TGTGCCATCAGTGAGGTCTCCAATGAAAAACTGTTTTTT. This gives the protein CAISEVSNEKLFF.

Concerning this clone: Mismatch with germline at one junction end may stem from a read error. V is TRBV15 and J is TRBJ1-1; D remains unclear. CDR1 and CDR2 from the germline V gene are LNHNV and YYDKDF (reference sequence). CDR3 length: 12 amino acids. This CDR3 is CATSRAPGDLVF. The CDR3 coding sequence is TGTGCCACCAGCAGGGCTCCTGGAGATTTGGTCTTT.

The chain carries TRBV5-4 and TRBJ1-1, with D tentatively TRBD1 (5 bases). Germline values: CDR1 SGHNT, CDR2 YYREEE (reference sequence). CDR3 length: 13 residues. V lost 5 bases, J lost 0 bases, and 8 bases lay in between. DNA for the CDR3: TGTGCCAGCAGGGGGCAGGTGAACACTGAAGCTTTCTTT. Its protein product is CASRGQVNTEAFF.

The V call is TRBV27, the J call TRBJ2-5; D is perhaps TRBD1 (7 bases). The CDR3 runs 17 residues. Germline assignment: CDR1 MNHEY and CDR2 SMNVEV (reference sequence). Trimming took off 6 bases at V and 5 bases at J, with 25 bases between the two ends. The CDR3 reads CASSQGLLQGMRETQYF. CDR3 DNA: TGTGCCAGCAGCCAGGGACTTTTACAGGGGATGAGGGAGACCCAGTACTTC.

J is TRBJ2-2 and V is TRBV11-2; the match to TRBD2 covers 11 bases. V lost 2 bases to trimming and J lost 6 bases; unmatched junction nucleotides: 11. Germline V lookup: CDR1 SGHAT, CDR2 FQNNGV. This CDR3 region has 18 residues. The CDR3 coding sequence is TGTGCCAGCAGCTTATGGGCTCTTAGCGGGGGGGCCGCCGGGGAGCTGTTTTTT. Residues: CASSLWALSGGAAGELFF.

This clone was observed a single time. The gene calls are TRBV19 and TRBJ1-1; 9 nucleotides align to TRBD1. CDR1 LNHDA and CDR2 SQIVND come from the germline V gene (reference sequence). The V and J ends lost 6 bases and 0 bases, in that order; junction bases with no gene match: 8. The length of the CDR3 is 16 residues. The CDR3 DNA is TGTGCCAGTAGAGACAGGGGGGGTGCGATGAACACTGAAGCTTTCTTT. Translation: CASRDRGGAMNTEAFF. The full variable domain, completed using reference TRBV19 and TRBJ1-1, is DGGITQSPKYLFRKEGQNVTLSCEQNLNHDAMYWYRQDPGQGLRLIYYSQIVNDFQKGDIAEGYSVSREKKESFPLTVTSAQKNPTAFYLCASRDRGGAMNTEAFFGQGTRLTVV.

This clone appeared a single time. V gene TRBV19 combines with J gene TRBJ2-5; TRBD2 aligns across 10 bases. CDR3 length: 16 residues. With 9 bases clipped from V and 5 bases from J, the junction kept 15 bases outside the gene matches. Germline V CDR1 and CDR2: LNHDA, SQIVND (reference sequence). The CDR3 bases are TGTGCCAGCCGGACTAGCGGAGCAGCCCTTTCGGAGACCCAGTACTTC. Protein product: CASRTSGAALSETQYF.